This T cell receptor beta chain was recorded in a study of neoadjuvant anti-PD-1 for oral cavity cancer. Study-level information: Before surgery, most patients got three to four biweekly 3 mg/kg nivolumab doses.

This CDR3 has 15 amino acids. V was shortened by 4 bases and J by 0 bases, with 9 bases between the two germline ends. CDR1 and CDR2 from the germline V gene are SGHDN and FVKESK. Findings and caveats of the study: Post-nivolumab, blood T cell clonality was significantly elevated in non-responders.

Time point here: after neoadjuvant nivolumab, at surgical resection. Patients were newly diagnosed with stage II-IVA oral cavity squamous cell carcinoma without prior systemic or radiation treatment. This clone was seen once. No antigen is known for it. TCRdb keeps only in-frame clones here, not all; method: immunoSEQ multiplex PCR. The profile shows 68,000 or so clones, approximately 81% of them singletons. The clonotype was recovered from a person aged 35 to 85 with oral cavity squamous cell carcinoma. This material consisted of PBMCs, taken after nivolumab (anti-PD-1) treatment. The chain links TRBV14 to TRBJ1-4; D is uncertain. The CDR3 sequence: CASSRMATTNEKLFF. DNA of the CDR3: TGTGCCAGCAGCCGGATGGCGACAACTAATGAAAAACTGTTTTTT.